This note documents a single T cell receptor beta chain sequence. There are 15 residues in the CDR3. The V end lost 5 bases, the J end lost 4 bases, and 17 bases lay between the germline ends. Germline assignment: CDR1 SGHAT and CDR2 FQDESV (reference sequence). Sequencing was performed with immunoSEQ multiplex PCR; in TCRdb, only in-frame clones are kept and a portion is missing. Of roughly 80,000 clones listed, roughly four fifths are singletons. The sample originates from a study of blood T cell repertoires in COVID-19. The source of this sequence is a human donor in a cohort sampled during active COVID-19. V and J are TRBV11-1 and TRBJ2-5; possible D gene TRBD2, 6 bases. The specimen was peripheral blood. The CDR3, as DNA: TGTGCCAGCAGCACATCAGGCCCAGCGGGAGAGACCCAGTACTTC. Translated: CASSTSGPAGETQYF.